The rows below give T cell receptor beta chains drawn from one sample of a study of CD8 T cells in ankylosing spondylitis. A single record per CDR3 protein comes from TCRdb applying MiXCR to the 5' RACE reads. The top ten hold approximately 11% of the sample, which has approximately 200,000 distinct CDR3 sequences, 10% to 15% seen once. The sample was blood, either unsorted or a sorted T cell fraction (not recorded which). These receptor sequences come from a female donor with ankylosing spondylitis or in good health (not recorded which). The CDR3 runs from the conserved cysteine through the conserved F or W. Each record gives: clone size, J gene, V gene, D gene, CDR3 DNA, CDR3 protein. A D gene is named only where the DNA matches it firmly. Clone size appears in some rows only: once, few, many, or a class for an expanded clone.

. TRBJ1-5 TRBV20-1 . TGCAGTGCTAGAGAATACGGAGGTGGCAATCAGCCCCAGCATTTT CSAREYGGGNQPQHF
many TRBJ2-2 TRBV5-1 . TGCGCCAGCAACCTTGGGAACACCGGGGAGCTGTTTTTT CASNLGNTGELFF
many TRBJ1-5 TRBV2 TRBD1 TGTGCCAGCAGTGAATATGGTACAGGGGCCTATAGCAATCAGCCCCAGCATTTT CASSEYGTGAYSNQPQHF
many TRBJ2-1 TRBV6-6 . TGTGCCAGCAGTGTGGGAGACCCCGATGAGCAGTTCTTC CASSVGDPDEQFF
many TRBJ2-2 TRBV15 . TGTGCCACCTCCCCGTCACTCACCGGGGAGCTGTTTTTT CATSPSLTGELFF
. TRBJ2-7 TRBV20-1 . TGCAGTGCTAGATCGGGGTACGAGCAGTACTTC CSARSGYEQYF
many TRBJ1-4 TRBV27 . TGTGCCAGCAGACACTTAGAAAAACTGTTTTTT CASRHLEKLFF
many TRBJ2-7 TRBV5-6 . TGTGCCAGCAGCTTGTTCGGAGGGACCCCCTACGAGCAGTACTTC CASSLFGGTPYEQYF
many TRBJ2-2 TRBV9 TRBD2 TGTGCCAGCAGCTTGACCGGGACTAGCGGGGAGCTGTTTTTT CASSLTGTSGELFF
many TRBJ2-7 TRBV6-2/TRBV6-3 . TGTGCCAGCACCGGGGTCACCTGGGAGCAGTACTTC CASTGVTWEQYF
few TRBJ2-1 TRBV2 TRBD2 TGTGCCAGCACACTAGCGGGAGGGGAGCAGTTCTTC CASTLAGGEQFF
many TRBJ1-6 TRBV7-2 . TGTGCCAGCAGCTTATTTCTGAATTCACCCCTCCACTTT CASSLFLNSPLHF
few TRBJ2-3 TRBV20-1 . TGCAGTGCTAGACCTCGGGGCGGGGATACGCAGTATTTT CSARPRGGDTQYF
few TRBJ2-5 TRBV5-1 . TGCGCCAGCAGCTTGGGGCAGCTACAAGAGACCCAGTACTTC CASSLGQLQETQYF
few TRBJ2-1 TRBV18 . TGTGCCAGCTCACCAGGGGGGTCACACTACAATGAGCAGTTCTTC CASSPGGSHYNEQFF
many TRBJ1-6 TRBV25-1 . TGTGCCAGCAGTGTCATGACAGGCTCACCCCTCCACTTT CASSVMTGSPLHF
few TRBJ2-1 TRBV7-6 . TGTGCCAGCAGCTTAGCCGCCTCCGGGGGCCAGTTCTTC CASSLAASGGQFF
. TRBJ2-3 TRBV20-1 . TGCAGTGCTAGAGATGCGCAGGCCACAGATACGCAGTATTTT CSARDAQATDTQYF
few TRBJ2-6 TRBV5-1 . TGCGCCAGCAGCTTGTATCCAGGGGCAGCGGGGGCCAACGTCCTGACTTTC CASSLYPGAAGANVLTF
many TRBJ2-3 TRBV6-2/TRBV6-3 . TGTGCCAGCAGACCACGGAGCCGCAAACCGAACCGGGCCACAGATACGCAGTATTTT CASRPRSRKPNRATDTQYF
. TRBJ1-2 TRBV7-2 . TGTGCCAGCAGCTCATACTATGGCTACACCTTC CASSSYYGYTF
many TRBJ2-7 TRBV5-1 TRBD1 TGCGCCAGCAGACGGACAGGGAACTACGAGCAGTACTTC CASRRTGNYEQYF
. TRBJ2-2 TRBV7-3 TRBD2 TGTGCCAGCAGCCTAAGGACTAGCGGGAGGGGCGGGGAGCTGTTTTTT CASSLRTSGRGGELFF
many TRBJ1-2 TRBV2 . TGTGCCAGCAGACCGGTTCCAGGGGAAAACTATGGCTACACCTTC CASRPVPGENYGYTF
many TRBJ2-1 TRBV12-3/TRBV12-4 TRBD2 TGTGCCAGCAGTCTTCGACTAGCGGAATACAATGAGCAGTTCTTC CASSLRLAEYNEQFF
many TRBJ1-2 TRBV5-1 . TGCGCCAGCAGCCGCCTCACCGGTAACTATGGCTACACCTTC CASSRLTGNYGYTF
few TRBJ1-4 TRBV5-6 . TGTGCCAGCAGCTCAACAACCGTCCAGAATGAAAAACTGTTTTTT CASSSTTVQNEKLFF
many TRBJ1-5 TRBV20-1 . TGCAGTGCGAGCTTGGTTGCAGTTAGCAATCAGCCCCAGCATTTT CSASLVAVSNQPQHF
many TRBJ2-2 TRBV3-1 TRBD2 TGTGCCAGCACCAACGGACTAGCATCCACCGGGGAGCTGTTTTTT CASTNGLASTGELFF
many TRBJ2-2 TRBV2 . TGTGCCAGCAGTGAGCGCTCGTTCGGCCCTCAGGGCACCGGGGAGCTGTTTTTT CASSERSFGPQGTGELFF
many TRBJ2-3 TRBV24-1 TRBD1 TGTGCCACCAGTGAGTCACCGGGACAGGGAACAGATACGCAGTATTTT CATSESPGQGTDTQYF
many TRBJ2-1 TRBV20-1 . TGCAGTGCTAGTCGTGCCAATGAGCAGTTCTTC CSASRANEQFF
few TRBJ2-1 TRBV3-1 . TGTGCCAGCAGCCAAGTTTTACCGGGGCCCTTAAGGAATGAGCAGTTCTTC CASSQVLPGPLRNEQFF
few TRBJ2-7 TRBV12-3/TRBV12-4 . TGTGCCAGCAGTTCAGGGGTTGGTTACTACGAGCAGTACTTC CASSSGVGYYEQYF
many TRBJ2-7 TRBV4-3 . TGCGCCAGCAGCCAAGAATGGCAACTAGCTTACGAGCAGTACTTC CASSQEWQLAYEQYF
. TRBJ1-2 TRBV30 TRBD1 TGTGCCTGGACACGAGGGGGCGGCTATGGCTACACCTTC CAWTRGGGYGYTF
few TRBJ2-1 TRBV7-8 . TGTGCCAGCAGCCTTCCGGGACTCCCCGGTGAGCAGTTCTTC CASSLPGLPGEQFF
. TRBJ1-2 TRBV28 . TGTGCCAGCAGTTTGGGGGGTGTCTATGGCTACACCTTC CASSLGGVYGYTF
few TRBJ2-3 TRBV7-3 TRBD2 TGTGCCAGCAGCTTAGGAGCCTGGAGCGGGAGGACAGATACGCAGTATTTT CASSLGAWSGRTDTQYF
. TRBJ1-6 TRBV6-1 TRBD1 TGTGCCGTCCGGGACAGATATAATTCACCCCTCCACTTT CAVRDRYNSPLHF
many TRBJ2-5 TRBV20-1 TRBD2 TGCAGTGCTAGAGCTAGCGGGAGAGAGACCCAGTACTTC CSARASGRETQYF
many TRBJ2-1 TRBV7-2 TRBD2 TGTGCCAGCAGCTCACTAGCGGGAGGTATAAATGAGCAGTTCTTC CASSSLAGGINEQFF
. TRBJ2-1 TRBV5-6 . TGTGCCAGCAGCTTGGGGGCCATTAATGAGCAGTTCTTC CASSLGAINEQFF
. TRBJ1-4 TRBV3-1 . TGTGCCAGCAGCCAAAGAGAGCGGAGGGCTGCTGAAAAACTGTTTTTT CASSQRERRAAEKLFF
few TRBJ2-1 TRBV27 . TGTGCCAGCAGCACCCTTAGTTATGAGCAGTTCTTC CASSTLSYEQFF
. TRBJ2-6 TRBV7-3 . TGTGCCAGCAGCGACCCAGGGGCTGGGGCCAACGCCCTGACTTTC CASSDPGAGANALTF
. TRBJ2-7 TRBV14 . TGTGCCAGCAGCCAAGATACGGGTTTGTCCTACGAGCAGTACTTC CASSQDTGLSYEQYF
. TRBJ2-7 TRBV6-2/TRBV6-3 . TGTGCCAGCAGCTACGCCGGAGTGTCCTACGAGCAGTACTTC CASSYAGVSYEQYF
few TRBJ1-6 TRBV27 TRBD1 TGTGCCAGCAGTCTCTTTACAGGGGAGACCTATAATTCACCCCTCCACTTT CASSLFTGETYNSPLHF
. TRBJ1-4 TRBV10-3 . TGTGCCATCAGTCGGACGGATTCTAATGAAAAACTGTTTTTT CAISRTDSNEKLFF
few TRBJ2-7 TRBV10-3 TRBD2 TGTGCCACCTTGATTAGCGGGACCGACGAGCAGTACTTC CATLISGTDEQYF
. TRBJ1-3 TRBV7-9 . TGTGCCAGCAGCCAAGCGGGCTCCGGAAACACCATATATTTT CASSQAGSGNTIYF
. TRBJ1-5 TRBV6-4 . TGTGCCAGCAGTGAAGTGGTGATGGGGCCCCAGCATTTT CASSEVVMGPQHF
many TRBJ1-1 TRBV7-8 . TGTGCCAGCAGCTTAGTCGGGCCAGGAGAAACTGAAGCTTTCTTT CASSLVGPGETEAFF
. TRBJ2-7 TRBV7-9 . TGTGCCAGCAGCCCGGACCCAAACGAGCAGTACTTC CASSPDPNEQYF
few TRBJ1-4 TRBV15 . TGTGCCACCAGCAGCCCCGGGGGACTGTTTTTT CATSSPGGLFF
many TRBJ2-1 TRBV11-2 . TGTGCCAGCAGCTTAGTGCCAAGCGATGAGCAGTTCTTC CASSLVPSDEQFF